This T cell receptor (beta chain) was retrieved from a study of blood T cell repertoires in COVID-19. About the research overall: Samples of COVID-19 (acute and convalescent) were obtained from the United States, Italy and Spain. Nucleic acid was either cDNA or gDNA, and it came from T cells, B-cell-depleted T cells, or PBMCs.

This clone came up a few times. Trimming took off 6 bases at V and 4 bases at J, with 9 bases between the two ends. The CDR3 is made up of 12 amino acids. Per the germline V gene, CDR1 is MNHNY and CDR2 is SVGAGI (reference sequence). Profiled with immunoSEQ multiplex PCR; TCRdb holds only in-frame clones, not every one. The top ten hold approximately 7.5% of the sample, which has roughly 250,000 clones, about 90% seen once. This sequence joins TRBV6-6 and TRBJ1-1; tentative D call: TRBD1 (5 bases). The TCR comes from a man aged 60 to 69 who had recovered from COVID-19. The sample taken for sequencing was peripheral blood. This CDR3 reads CASRADSTEAFF. CDR3 nucleotide sequence: TGTGCCAGCAGAGCCGACAGCACTGAAGCTTTCTTT.